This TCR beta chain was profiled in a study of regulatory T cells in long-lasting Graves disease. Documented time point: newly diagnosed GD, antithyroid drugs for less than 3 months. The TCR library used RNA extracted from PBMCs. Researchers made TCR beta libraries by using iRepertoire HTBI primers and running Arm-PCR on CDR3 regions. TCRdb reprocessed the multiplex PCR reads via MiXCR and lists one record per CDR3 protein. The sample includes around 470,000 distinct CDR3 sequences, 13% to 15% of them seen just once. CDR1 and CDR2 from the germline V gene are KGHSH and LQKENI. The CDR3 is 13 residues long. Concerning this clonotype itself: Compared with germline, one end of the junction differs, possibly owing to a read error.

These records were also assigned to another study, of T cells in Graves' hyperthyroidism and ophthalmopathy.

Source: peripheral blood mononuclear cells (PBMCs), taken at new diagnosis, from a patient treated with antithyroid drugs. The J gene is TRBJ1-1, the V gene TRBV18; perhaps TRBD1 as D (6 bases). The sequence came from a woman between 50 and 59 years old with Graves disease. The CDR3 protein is CASSVTGNTGAFF. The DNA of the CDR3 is TGTGCCAGCTCAGTTACAGGGAACACTGGAGCTTTCTTT. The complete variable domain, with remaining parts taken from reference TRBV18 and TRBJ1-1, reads NAGVMQNPRHLVRRRGQEARLRCSPMKGHSHVYWYRQLPEEGLKFMVYLQKENIIDESGMPKERFSAEFPKEGPSILRIQQVVRGDSAAYFCASSVTGNTGAFFGQGTRLTVV.